This TCR beta chain was retrieved from a study of blood T cell repertoires in COVID-19. The wider study: COVID-19 samples, acute and convalescent, were from the United States, Italy and Spain. T cells, B-cell-depleted T cells, or PBMCs supplied cDNA or gDNA.

Original analysis: Amplification with reference gene primers provided the estimates of nucleated cell counts. Sequenced by immunoSEQ multiplex PCR; TCRdb stores in-frame clones only, minus some. The V and J calls and clone size were taken over from that table, and D and trimming were inferred from the DNA. The sample has 150,000 to 200,000 clones; 81% are singletons. In germline, CDR1 is SGDLS, CDR2 YYNGEE. V was pared by 0 bases and J by 5 bases, with 4 bases of the junction left unmatched. The CDR3 length is 15 residues. The sequenced sample was peripheral blood. The chain recombines TRBV9 with TRBJ2-2; 7 positions match TRBD2. This clonotype originated in a man aged 60-69 years with active or convalescent COVID-19. CDR3 sequence (DNA): TGTGCCAGCAGCGTAGGGGGTAGCGGGACCGGGGAGCTGTTTTTT. Translation gives CASSVGGSGTGELFF.